The 14 T cell receptor beta chains below come from one sample, sequenced in a study of vaccination and CD4 T cells after COVID-19. This sample's time point: late sampling 161 to 241 days after vaccination in a few convalescent patients. This sample's treatment: roughly 10-day PBMC culture with coronavirus spike peptide pools or control peptides (ViraFEST assay). Sequencing of cultured CD4+ T cell DNA used the Oncomine TCR Beta short-read assay. TCRdb used MiXCR to reprocess the PCR reads, holding one entry per CDR3 protein. This sample has roughly 15,000 distinct CDR3 sequences, with around 48% found just once. Their target antigens are unknown. The material sequenced was CD4+ T cells from blood, cultured in vitro, taken about 7 months after SARS-CoV-2 vaccination. Every receptor here comes from a human donor who had recovered from COVID-19.

The rearrangement uses TRBV7-3 and TRBJ2-3; weak D call: TRBD2 (6 bases). Germline V CDR1 and CDR2: SGHTA, FQGTGA. V was trimmed by 3 bases and J by 2 bases, leaving 12 bases between them. The CDR3 sequence is 15 residues long. The CDR3 loop reads CASSFGSGPTDTQYF. CDR3 coding DNA: TGTGCCAGCAGCTTTGGTAGCGGACCCACAGATACGCAGTATTTT.

This clonotype was found a few times. The germline gene is not matched at one end of the junction; a read error may be the cause. The CDR3 loop reads CASSVEFRGPQYF. CDR3 DNA: TGTGCCAGCAGCGTAGAATTCCGGGGACCCCAGTATTTT. This chain joins TRBV11-3 and TRBJ2-3; D possibly uses TRBD1 or TRBD2 (5 bases each). The germline V gene encodes CDR1 SGHNT and CDR2 YENEEA. This CDR3 region has 13 residues.

This chain links TRBV20-1 with TRBJ1-1, with no clear D. This CDR3 is 13 amino acids long. The germline V gene encodes CDR1 DFQATT and CDR2 SNEGSKA (reference sequence). V lost 5 bases, J lost 3 bases, and 13 bases lay in between. The CDR3 here is CSARSGLDTEAFF. The CDR3 region has the DNA TGCAGTGCTCGAAGCGGATTGGACACTGAAGCTTTCTTT.

CDR3 sequence (DNA): TGTGCCAGCAGTTTAGGTCCCTACCTCTTGGACGAGCAGTACTTC. This gives the protein CASSLGPYLLDEQYF. The chain is built from TRBV12-3 or TRBV12-4 and TRBJ2-7; D unclear. The V end was cut by 1 base, the J end by 5 bases, with 15 bases between. The CDR3 consists of 15 residues.

This clonotype turned up a few times. For the CDR3, the DNA is TGTGCCAGTAGTATAACAGAGTCTAGCACAGATACGCAGTATTTT. This translates into CASSITESSTDTQYF. The chain has TRBV19 and TRBJ2-3, with unresolved D. Germline values: CDR1 LNHDA, CDR2 SQIVND (reference sequence). V lost 2 bases, J lost 0 bases, and 9 bases lay in between. The CDR3 loop spans 15 amino acids.

V gene TRBV20-1 combines with J gene TRBJ2-1, with TRBD2 matching over 8 bases. CDR3 length: 17 residues. In germline, CDR1 is DFQATT, CDR2 SNEGSKA (reference sequence). Trimming at V came to 5 bases and at J to 0 bases, leaving 12 bases not matched to a gene. The CDR3 loop is CSAGGVAGLLSYNEQFF. The CDR3 DNA follows: TGCAGTGCTGGGGGGGTAGCGGGACTCCTCTCCTACAATGAGCAGTTCTTC.

V is TRBV7-3 and J is TRBJ1-1; possible D gene TRBD1, 6 bases. V shed 4 bases and J shed 4 bases, with 13 bases lying between them. The germline gives CDR1 SGHTA, CDR2 FQGTGA. This CDR3 spans 14 amino acids. Here the CDR3 reads CASSSTGLVTEAFF. The CDR3 bases are TGTGCCAGCAGCTCCACAGGGTTGGTCACTGAAGCTTTCTTT.

This clonotype showed up just once. The V and J genes are TRBV20-1 and TRBJ2-5; TRBD1 matches at 8 bases. The CDR3 contains 14 residues. The germline gives CDR1 DFQATT, CDR2 SNEGSKA (reference sequence). V was clipped by 2 bases and J by 5 bases; unmatched bases: 7. This CDR3 is CSARSGGEPETQYF. The DNA of the CDR3 is TGCAGTGCTAGATCAGGGGGCGAACCGGAGACCCAGTACTTC.

This clonotype was seen only a few times. This rearrangement joins TRBV7-9 to TRBJ2-1; D not resolved. The germline V gene has CDR1 SEHNR and CDR2 FQNEAQ (reference sequence). The CDR3 loop spans 13 amino acids. V gave up 1 base and J gave up 7 bases, with 8 bases separating them. The CDR3 reads CASSLVLGNEQFF. CDR3 nucleotides: TGTGCCAGCAGCTTAGTGTTGGGGAATGAGCAGTTCTTC.

The table lists this clonotype with a few counts. This CDR3 is CASRKGPGQGTDTQYF. CDR3 nucleotide sequence: TGTGCCAGCAGAAAGGGCCCGGGACAGGGCACAGATACGCAGTATTTT. V usage is TRBV6-1 and J usage is TRBJ2-3; 8 positions agree with TRBD1. The CDR3 contains 16 residues. Germline lookup yields CDR1 MNHNS and CDR2 SASEGT. V lost 6 bases to trimming and J lost 1 base; unmatched junction nucleotides: 9.

The chain is built from TRBV6-1 and TRBJ1-6; no definite D call. Germline CDR1 reads MNHNS; CDR2 reads SASEGT. This CDR3 has 13 amino acids. The germline V and J ends were trimmed by 4 bases and 8 bases, with 9 bases remaining between them. The CDR3 sequence: CASSGVVDSPLHF. CDR3 sequence (DNA): TGTGCCAGCAGTGGTGTGGTGGATTCACCCCTCCACTTT.

The chain couples TRBV7-2 to TRBJ2-1; 8 bases are shared with TRBD1. CDR1 is SGHTA, CDR2 FQGNSA, per germline. The CDR3 length is 15 residues. V was pared by 2 bases and J by 2 bases, with 2 bases of the junction left unmatched. CDR3 sequence (DNA): TGTGCCAGCAGCTTAAACAGGGGGACCTACAATGAGCAGTTCTTC. Translation gives CASSLNRGTYNEQFF.

There are a few counts of this clonotype. The V call is TRBV20-1, the J call TRBJ2-1, with D maybe TRBD2 (7 bases). The CDR3 contains 14 residues. The V gene's germline CDR1 is DFQATT and CDR2 SNEGSKA (reference sequence). V shed 6 bases and J shed 10 bases, with 22 bases lying between them. CDR3 protein: CSAWGGATGLEQFF. The CDR3 DNA follows: TGCAGTGCCTGGGGGGGGGCCACAGGGTTAGAGCAGTTCTTC.

The chain employs TRBV7-2 and TRBJ1-6, with 11 bases fitting TRBD1. The germline V gene has CDR1 SGHTA and CDR2 FQGNSA. V was clipped by 2 bases and J by 10 bases; unmatched bases: 4. This CDR3 is 15 amino acids long. CDR3: CASSLRTGGGSPLHF. The CDR3 DNA is TGTGCCAGCAGCTTAAGGACAGGGGGCGGATCACCCCTCCACTTT. The full variable domain, in which reference TRBV7-2 and TRBJ1-6 provide the parts outside the CDR3, is GAGVSQSPSNKVTEKGKDVELRCDPISGHTALYWYRQSLGQGLEFLIYFQGNSAPDKSGLPSDRFSAERTGGSVSTLTIQRTQQEDSAVYLCASSLRTGGGSPLHFGNGTRLTVT.